This paragraph reports one T cell receptor (beta chain). Its antigen has not been determined. A read error may be the cause here, since a much bigger clone is one base away. The CDR3 spans 13 residues, from the cysteine through the phenylalanine. The read is trimmed to its CDR3 DNA, 39 bases read in frame from base 1. TCR beta CDR3 regions were amplified from RNA transcripts. The TCR CDR3 was subjected to a first round of RT-PCR using the HTBI primer set and the Qiagen OneStep RT-PCR kit. Libraries were constructed in a second round of multiplex PCR, after which size selection and purification were performed. Libraries were sequenced paired-end with 100 bp reads on an Illumina HiSeq2000. Concerning the study's data processing: Raw data were processed with SOAPnuke, discarding reads with adapters, uncalled bases, mean Phred below 15, or no exact constant-primer or identifier match. High-quality paired reads were merged with COPE v1.2.5, and unique nucleotide sequences were defined as clonotypes. Clonotypes were aligned to IMGT TRBV, TRBD and TRBJ reference segments using MiTCR v1.1. Only V-J combinations with frequency above 0.0001, covering 99% to 99.2% of repertoires, were analysed. A TCS score was defined as the ratio of F50 (clonal expansion) to E x V (chaos), with BLOSUM62-based TCRdist applied between CDR3 peptides within each V-J. Welch's t-statistics and random forest reduced some 510 V-J features to 10 to 15, which were used in a naive Bayes classifier (R e1071). Starting from the raw public reads, TCRdb applied fastp trimming at Q25, assembled clones with MiXCR and retained in-frame beta chains. Each CDR3 protein appears once, grouped with its most common genes and DNA. TCRdb's processing, not the authors', yielded these V and J calls. The sample contains about 550,000 distinct CDR3 sequences, about a fifth of them found a single time. About 30% of the sample lies in the top ten.

These data come from a study of T cells in Graves' hyperthyroidism and ophthalmopathy (dated by TCRdb to between 2018 and 2021). With respect to the entire study: Peripheral blood was sampled at the time of initial diagnosis, prior to any treatment. TCR V-J signatures able to tell the groups apart were searched for in a discovery cohort of more than 90 patients, of whom approximately 40 had Graves' ophthalmopathy and around 58 had stable Graves' hyperthyroidism. Prospective prediction of ophthalmopathy was tested in an independent validation cohort of under 20 hyperthyroidism patients and 17 patients who later progressed to ophthalmopathy. The roughly 99 discovery patients were divided at random into training and test sets in a 7:3 ratio. The study also compared thyroid tissue and blood T-cell repertoires from several Graves' hyperthyroidism patients. Following sampling, methimazole starting at 30 mg daily was given to hyperthyroidism patients, and high-dose intravenous methylprednisolone was given to ophthalmopathy patients. The paper reports TCR Vbeta CDR3 sequencing of roughly 140 peripheral blood samples: around 41 ophthalmopathy, 70 to 85 hyperthyroidism and approximately 17 progressor patients. Study-wide findings and limitations: Most expanded thyroid clonotypes (frequency above 0.001) were also detected in blood, suggesting blood repertoires may reflect thyroid immune responses. During validation, the model predicted progression to ophthalmopathy a median of roughly six months ahead of onset, with more than 60% sensitivity and more than 72% specificity. In cross-validation, a model built on a 13 V-J signature told ophthalmopathy apart from stable hyperthyroidism with just under 90% sensitivity and roughly 82% specificity, and in testing the same model reached 80%/75%. No statistical method was used to set the sample size in advance, and investigators knew the group allocation.

Graves' hyperthyroidism was defined as stable when no progression to ophthalmopathy occurred over 18 months of follow-up. Hyperthyroidism patients were newly diagnosed, had a disease duration of under 2 months, and were aged 18 to 65 years. Patients with uncontrolled infections, other autoimmune diseases, pregnancy or lactation were excluded. Diagnoses were based on clinical symptoms, serum thyroxine and TRAb, thyroid ultrasound and orbital computed tomography. PBMCs were isolated from more than 8 ml of fresh peripheral blood by Ficoll-Paque density gradient centrifugation. Trizol reagent was used to extract total RNA, and RNA quality was then checked on an Agilent 2100 Bioanalyzer.

This clonotype originated in a man aged 18 to 30 with Graves' hyperthyroidism. The sequenced sample was blood. The sequence joins TRBV12-3 or TRBV12-4 to TRBJ1-1, with TRBD1 perhaps the D gene, on 6 matching bases. The CDR3 loop reads CVSKEGGGTETFF. The nucleotide sequence reads as follows: TGTGTCAGCAAGGAAGGGGGTGGAACTGAAACTTTCTTT.